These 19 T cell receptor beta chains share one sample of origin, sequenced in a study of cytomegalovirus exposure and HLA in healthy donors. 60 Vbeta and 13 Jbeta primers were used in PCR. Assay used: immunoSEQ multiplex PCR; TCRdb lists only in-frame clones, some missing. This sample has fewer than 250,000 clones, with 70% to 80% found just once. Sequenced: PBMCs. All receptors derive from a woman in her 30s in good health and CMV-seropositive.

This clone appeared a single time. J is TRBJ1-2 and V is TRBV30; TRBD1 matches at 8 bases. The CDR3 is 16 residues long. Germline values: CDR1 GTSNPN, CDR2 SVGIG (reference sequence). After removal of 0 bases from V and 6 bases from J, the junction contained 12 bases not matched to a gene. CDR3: CAWSVSLRTGLHGYTF. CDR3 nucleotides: TGTGCCTGGAGTGTATCCCTCCGGACAGGGCTCCATGGCTACACCTTC.

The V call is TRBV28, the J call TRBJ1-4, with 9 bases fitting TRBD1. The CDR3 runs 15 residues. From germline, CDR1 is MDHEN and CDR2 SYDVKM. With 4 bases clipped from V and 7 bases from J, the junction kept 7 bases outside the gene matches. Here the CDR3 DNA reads TGTGCCAGCAGTTCCTACAGGGGGCGGGTTGAAAAACTGTTTTTT. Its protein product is CASSSYRGRVEKLFF.

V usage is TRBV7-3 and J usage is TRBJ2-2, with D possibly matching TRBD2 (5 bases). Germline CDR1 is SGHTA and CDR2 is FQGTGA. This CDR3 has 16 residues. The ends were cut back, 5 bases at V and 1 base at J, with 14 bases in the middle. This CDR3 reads CASSPRGSLNTGELFF. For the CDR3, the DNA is TGTGCCAGCAGCCCACGAGGGTCTTTGAACACCGGGGAGCTGTTTTTT.

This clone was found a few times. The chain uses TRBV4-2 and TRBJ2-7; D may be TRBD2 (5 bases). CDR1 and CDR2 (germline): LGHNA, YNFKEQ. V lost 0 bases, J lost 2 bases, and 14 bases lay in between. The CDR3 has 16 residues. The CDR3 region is CASSQEKERAAYEQYF. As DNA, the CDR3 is TGTGCCAGCAGCCAAGAGAAGGAGAGGGCCGCCTACGAGCAGTACTTC.

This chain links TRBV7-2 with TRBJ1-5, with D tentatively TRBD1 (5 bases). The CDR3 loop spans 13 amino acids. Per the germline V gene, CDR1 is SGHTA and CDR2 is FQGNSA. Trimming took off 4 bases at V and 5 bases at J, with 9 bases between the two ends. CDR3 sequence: CASSWTTDQPQHF. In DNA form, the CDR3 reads TGTGCCAGCAGCTGGACGACAGATCAGCCCCAGCATTTT. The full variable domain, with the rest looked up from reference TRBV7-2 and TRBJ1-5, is GAGVSQSPSNKVTEKGKDVELRCDPISGHTALYWYRQSLGQGLEFLIYFQGNSAPDKSGLPSDRFSAERTGGSVSTLTIQRTQQEDSAVYLCASSWTTDQPQHFGDGTRLSIL.

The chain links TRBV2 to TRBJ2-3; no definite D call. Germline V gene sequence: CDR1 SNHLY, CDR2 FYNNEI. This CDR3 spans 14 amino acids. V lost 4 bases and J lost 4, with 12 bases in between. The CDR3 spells CASSGGGSADTQYF. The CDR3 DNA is TGTGCCAGCAGTGGAGGCGGCAGCGCAGATACGCAGTATTTT.

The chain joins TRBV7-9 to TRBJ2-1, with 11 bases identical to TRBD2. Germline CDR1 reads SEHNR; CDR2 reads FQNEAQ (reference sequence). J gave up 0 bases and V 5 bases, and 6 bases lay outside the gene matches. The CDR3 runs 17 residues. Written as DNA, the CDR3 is TGTGCCAGCAGCCGCACTAGCGGGGGCGGCTCCTACAATGAGCAGTTCTTC. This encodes CASSRTSGGGSYNEQFF.

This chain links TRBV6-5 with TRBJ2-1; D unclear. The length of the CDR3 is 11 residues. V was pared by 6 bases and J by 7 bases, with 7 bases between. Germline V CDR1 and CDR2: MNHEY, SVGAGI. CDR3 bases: TGTGCCAGCAGCTACATAAATGAGCAGTTCTTC. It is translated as CASSYINEQFF.

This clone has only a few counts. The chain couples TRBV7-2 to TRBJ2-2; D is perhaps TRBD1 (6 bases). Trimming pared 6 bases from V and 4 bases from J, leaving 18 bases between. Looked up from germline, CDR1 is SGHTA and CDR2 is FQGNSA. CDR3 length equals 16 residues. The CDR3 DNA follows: TGTGCCAGCAGGCGTCAGGGGCCTTTACCCACCGGGGAGCTGTTTTTT. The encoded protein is CASRRQGPLPTGELFF.

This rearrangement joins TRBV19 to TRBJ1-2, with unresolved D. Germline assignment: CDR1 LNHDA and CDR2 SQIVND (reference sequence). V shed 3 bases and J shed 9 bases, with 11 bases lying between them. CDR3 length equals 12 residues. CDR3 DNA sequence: TGTGCCAGTAGTATTTGGGGAGCGAGCTACACCTTC. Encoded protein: CASSIWGASYTF.

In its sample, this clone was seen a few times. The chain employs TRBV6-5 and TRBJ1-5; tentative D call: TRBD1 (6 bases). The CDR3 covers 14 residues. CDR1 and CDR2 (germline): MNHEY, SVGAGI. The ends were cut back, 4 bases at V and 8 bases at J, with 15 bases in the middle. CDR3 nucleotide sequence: TGTGCCAGCAGTTTACAGGGCCCCCAGGAGCCCCAGCATTTT. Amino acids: CASSLQGPQEPQHF.

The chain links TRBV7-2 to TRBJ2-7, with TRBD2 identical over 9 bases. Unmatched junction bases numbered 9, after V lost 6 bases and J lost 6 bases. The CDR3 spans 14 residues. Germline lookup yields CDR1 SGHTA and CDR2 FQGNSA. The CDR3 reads CASRISAGGGEQYF. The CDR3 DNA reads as TGTGCCAGCAGAATATCAGCGGGAGGAGGCGAGCAGTACTTC.

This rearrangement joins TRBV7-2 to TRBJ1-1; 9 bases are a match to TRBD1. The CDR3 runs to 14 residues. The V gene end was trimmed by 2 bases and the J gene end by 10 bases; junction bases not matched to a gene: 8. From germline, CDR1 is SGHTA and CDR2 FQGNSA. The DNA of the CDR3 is TGTGCCAGCAGCTTATACCAGGGACAGGGCGCAGCTTTCTTT. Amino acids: CASSLYQGQGAAFF.

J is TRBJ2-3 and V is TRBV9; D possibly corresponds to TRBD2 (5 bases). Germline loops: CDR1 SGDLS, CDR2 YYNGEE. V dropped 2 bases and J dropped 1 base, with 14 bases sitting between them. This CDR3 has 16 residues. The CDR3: CASSVGDWRGTDTQYF. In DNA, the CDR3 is TGTGCCAGCAGCGTCGGCGACTGGCGGGGCACAGATACGCAGTATTTT.

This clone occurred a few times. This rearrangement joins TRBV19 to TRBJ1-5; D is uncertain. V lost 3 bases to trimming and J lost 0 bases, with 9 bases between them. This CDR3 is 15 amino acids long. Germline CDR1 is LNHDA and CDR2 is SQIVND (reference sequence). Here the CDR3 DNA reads TGTGCCAGTAGTATCGCGCGGAATAGCAATCAGCCCCAGCATTTT. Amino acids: CASSIARNSNQPQHF.

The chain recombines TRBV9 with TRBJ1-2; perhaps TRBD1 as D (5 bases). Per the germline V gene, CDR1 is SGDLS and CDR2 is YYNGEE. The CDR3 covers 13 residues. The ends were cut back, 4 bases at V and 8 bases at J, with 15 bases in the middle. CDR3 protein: CASSPRGVLGYTF. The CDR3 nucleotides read TGTGCCAGCAGCCCCCGGGGGGTACTGGGCTACACCTTC.

The CDR3 loop is CAWSDRNYGYTF. CDR3 nucleotide sequence: TGTGCCTGGAGTGACAGAAACTATGGCTACACCTTC. This sequence joins TRBV30 and TRBJ1-2; D gene ambiguous. V was shortened by 1 base and J by 2 bases, with 5 bases between the two germline ends. CDR3 length: 12 residues. Germline CDR1 and CDR2: GTSNPN and SVGIG (reference sequence).

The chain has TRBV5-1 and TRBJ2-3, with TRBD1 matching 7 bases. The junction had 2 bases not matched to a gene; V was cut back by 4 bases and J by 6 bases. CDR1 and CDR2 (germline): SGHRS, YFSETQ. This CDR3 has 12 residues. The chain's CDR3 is CASSPDRDTQYF. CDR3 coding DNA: TGCGCCAGCAGCCCGGACAGGGATACGCAGTATTTT.

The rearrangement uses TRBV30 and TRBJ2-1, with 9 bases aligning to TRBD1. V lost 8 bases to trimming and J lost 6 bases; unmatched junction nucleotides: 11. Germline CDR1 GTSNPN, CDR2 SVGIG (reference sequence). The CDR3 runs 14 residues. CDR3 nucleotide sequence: TGTGCCAGTACGGGACAGGGTTTAGGCAATGAGCAGTTCTTC. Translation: CASTGQGLGNEQFF. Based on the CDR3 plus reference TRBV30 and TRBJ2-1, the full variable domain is SQTIHQWPATLVQPVGSPLSLECTVEGTSNPNLYWYRQAAGRGLQLLFYSVGIGQISSEVPQNLSASRPQDRQFILSSKKLLLSDSGFYLCASTGQGLGNEQFFGPGTRLTVL.